The T cell receptor beta chain under discussion was sequenced for a study of cytomegalovirus exposure and HLA in healthy donors. With 2 bases removed from V and 2 bases from J, the gap between germline ends came to 9 bases. CDR3 length: 13 residues. Germline CDR1 reads GTSNPN; CDR2 reads SVGIG (reference sequence). TCRdb's copy holds only in-frame clones and misses some; the assay was immunoSEQ multiplex PCR. The sample has 130,000 to 150,000 clones, about 91% seen once; the top ten hold 4.5%. This TCR was sampled from a man aged 18 to 29 in good health and CMV-seropositive. This sequence joins TRBV30 and TRBJ1-1; D is possibly TRBD1 (5 bases). Specimen: PBMCs. CDR3 protein: CAWSPQGNTEAFF. The CDR3, as DNA: TGTGCCTGGAGTCCCCAGGGAAACACTGAAGCTTTCTTT.